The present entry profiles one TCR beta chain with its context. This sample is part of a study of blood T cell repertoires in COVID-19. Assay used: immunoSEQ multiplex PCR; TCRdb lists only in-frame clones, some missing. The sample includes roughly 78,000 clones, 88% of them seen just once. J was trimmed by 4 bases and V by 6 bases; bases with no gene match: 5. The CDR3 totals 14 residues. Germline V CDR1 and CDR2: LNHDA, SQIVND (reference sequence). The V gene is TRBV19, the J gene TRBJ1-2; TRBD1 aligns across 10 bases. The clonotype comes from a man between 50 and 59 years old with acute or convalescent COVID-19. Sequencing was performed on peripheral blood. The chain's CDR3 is CASSRRTGGYGYTF. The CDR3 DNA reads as TGTGCCAGTAGCAGGAGGACAGGGGGCTATGGCTACACCTTC. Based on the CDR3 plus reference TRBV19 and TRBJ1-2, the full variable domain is DGGITQSPKYLFRKEGQNVTLSCEQNLNHDAMYWYRQDPGQGLRLIYYSQIVNDFQKGDIAEGYSVSREKKESFPLTVTSAQKNPTAFYLCASSRRTGGYGYTFGSGTRLTVV.